The 6 T cell receptor beta chains reported below all come from one sample, sequenced in a study of T cell clonality in common variable immunodeficiency. Produced via immunoSEQ multiplex PCR; TCRdb's table is partial and in-frame only. Found here are more than 30,000 clones, no singletons; the ten largest cover 4% to 5%. Sequencing used peripheral blood mononuclear cells. These receptors all come from a person aged 18 to 75 in good health.

This clone has at least ten counts. The CDR3 is cut off 3 residues early in the read; its end comes from the germline J gene. This chain uses TRBV7-2 with TRBJ2-5; the match to TRBD2 covers 8 bases. CDR1 is SGHTA, CDR2 FQGNSA, per germline. The CDR3 totals 14 residues. With V trimmed by 6 bases and J by 1 base, 4 bases remained unmatched. Partial CDR3 DNA: TGTGCCAGCAGACTCGGGACTAGCCAAGAGACC. It codes for CASRLGTSQET. The whole CDR3 region reads CASRLGTSQETQYF.

This clone has just a few counts. Read sequence stops 3 residues before the CDR3 end, and the germline J gene provides the missing end. The chain has TRBV19 and TRBJ2-2; 7 bases fit TRBD1. This CDR3 has 14 amino acids. CDR1 and CDR2 (germline): LNHDA, SQIVND (reference sequence). The sequenced part of the CDR3 DNA is TGTGCCACGTCATCCACAGGGGAGAATTCACCG. Its protein product is CATSSTGENSP. The whole CDR3 protein is CATSSTGENSPLFF.

This clone appeared a few times. The CDR3 goes on 3 residues after the read ends, and that part is filled in from the germline J gene. The chain joins TRBV7-9 to TRBJ1-2, with TRBD1 matching over 8 bases. This CDR3 contains 15 residues. J gave up 7 bases and V 2 bases, and 9 bases lay outside the gene matches. Germline values: CDR1 SEHNR, CDR2 FQNEAQ (reference sequence). The CDR3 DNA, read in part, is TGTGCCAGCAGCTTAACAATGACAGGGGCGGGTGGC. It encodes CASSLTMTGAGG. The CDR3 in its entirety is CASSLTMTGAGGYTF. Filled out from reference TRBV7-9 and TRBJ1-2, the complete variable domain reads DTGVSQNPRHKITKRGQNVTFRCDPISEHNRLYWYRQTLGQGPEFLTYFQNEAQLEKSRLLSDRFSAERPKGSFSTLEIQRTEQGDSAMYLCASSLTMTGAGGYTFGSGTRLTVV.

This clone was recorded many times. The chain's CDR3 is CASEGLPSEQYF. The DNA read from the CDR3 is TGTGCCAGCGAGGGACTCCCTTCCGAG. The V and J genes are TRBV7-9 and TRBJ2-7; D is possibly TRBD2 (6 bases). The read gets to within 3 residues of the CDR3 end, and the germline J gene fills in the rest. CDR3 size: 12 residues. CDR1 and CDR2 from the germline V gene are SEHNR and FQNEAQ (reference sequence). Trimming took off 8 bases at V and 6 bases at J, with 14 bases between the two ends.

In regard to this clone: The read falls 3 residues short of the CDR3 end, and the missing part is taken from the germline J gene. The chain is built from TRBV19 and TRBJ1-2; D is perhaps TRBD1 (6 bases). Germline CDR1 reads LNHDA; CDR2 reads SQIVND (reference sequence). The CDR3 spans 14 residues. CDR3 protein: CASSIPSPRGIYTF. Incomplete CDR3 DNA: TGTGCCAGTAGTATCCCGAGCCCCAGGGGCATC.

This clone was seen at least ten times. The read finishes 3 residues shy of the CDR3 end, and the germline J gene is used to complete it. The chain joins TRBV7-3 to TRBJ1-6; 7 bases are shared with TRBD1. Per the germline V gene, CDR1 is SGHTA and CDR2 is FQGTGA. CDR3 size: 14 residues. The V and J ends lost 5 bases and 7 bases, in that order; junction bases with no gene match: 5. Incomplete CDR3 DNA: TGTGCCAGCAGCCTGACAGGGTTCAATTCACCC. This sequence encodes CASSLTGFNSP. The CDR3 in its entirety is CASSLTGFNSPLHF.